What follows are 13 T cell receptor beta chains derived from one specimen sequenced in a study of beta chain features in type 1 diabetes. Points from the study as a whole: Among patients with Type 1 diabetes, TCRB CDR3s were moderately but significantly shorter in every one of the four CD4+ subsets.

Of the isolated RNA, all was reverse transcribed, and so the sequenced material was expressed TCRB transcripts. Clones were sequenced by immunoSEQ multiplex PCR, and TCRdb holds only the in-frame ones, with some missing. The repertoire consists of about 340,000 clones, with around an eighth occurring once and the leading ten covering about 0.015%. The antigens of these receptors remain unknown. Sequences were obtained from naive CD4+ T cells from blood. These receptors all stem from a woman between 18 and 29 years old with type 1 diabetes.

The rearrangement joins TRBV7-2 to TRBJ2-1; D is unclear. Germline CDR1 and CDR2: SGHTA and FQGNSA. The V end lost 5 bases, the J end lost 12 bases, and 14 bases lay between the germline ends. This CDR3 contains 12 residues. The CDR3 coding sequence is TGTGCCAGCAGCCCAGACGGAGTGTTGCAGTTCTTC. It is translated as CASSPDGVLQFF.

The chain joins TRBV5-1 to TRBJ2-3; TRBD1 matches at 9 bases. After removal of 2 bases from V and 5 bases from J, the junction contained 3 bases not matched to a gene. The V gene's germline CDR1 is SGHRS and CDR2 YFSETQ. The CDR3 covers 14 residues. CDR3 nucleotides: TGCGCCAGCAGCTTCAGGACAGGGGAAGATACGCAGTATTTT. Its translation: CASSFRTGEDTQYF. Looking up the rest from reference TRBV5-1 and TRBJ2-3 gives the full variable domain: KAGVTQTPRYLIKTRGQQVTLSCSPISGHRSVSWYQQTPGQGLQFLFEYFSETQRNKGNFPGRFSGRQFSNSRSEMNVSTLELGDSALYLCASSFRTGEDTQYFGPGTRLTVL.

This clone was found a few times. This sequence joins TRBV11-2 and TRBJ2-3; no definite D call. V dropped 1 base and J dropped 3 bases, with 8 bases sitting between them. Germline V gene sequence: CDR1 SGHAT, CDR2 FQNNGV. This CDR3 is built from 14 residues. The CDR3 DNA sequence: TGTGCCAGCAGCTTAGGAGGTGGGACAGATACGCAGTATTTT. Amino acids: CASSLGGGTDTQYF.

The V gene is TRBV28, the J gene TRBJ2-1; 8 bases align to TRBD2. Germline values: CDR1 MDHEN, CDR2 SYDVKM. This CDR3 comprises 14 residues. Trimming cost V 1 base and J 10 bases; bases outside gene matches: 6. The DNA for the CDR3 is TGTGCCAGCAGTTTATCGGGACTAGGGTTGGAGCAGTTCTTC. Translation gives CASSLSGLGLEQFF. The whole variable domain, filled in from reference TRBV28 and TRBJ2-1, reads DVKVTQSSRYLVKRTGEKVFLECVQDMDHENMFWYRQDPGLGLRLIYFSYDVKMKEKGDIPEGYSVSREKKERFSLILESASTNQTSMYLCASSLSGLGLEQFFGPGTRLTVL.

The chain recombines TRBV19 with TRBJ2-1; 10 bases align to TRBD1. This CDR3 has 16 residues. V shed 5 bases, J shed 4 bases, and the junction held 8 bases outside the gene matches. Germline assignment: CDR1 LNHDA and CDR2 SQIVND (reference sequence). The CDR3 DNA sequence: TGTGCCAGTAGTTCTCCGGACAGGGGGGGATACAATGAGCAGTTCTTC. This encodes CASSSPDRGGYNEQFF.

This clone was seen a few times. This chain connects TRBV7-9 to TRBJ2-6; possibly TRBD2 for D (5 bases). Germline V gene sequence: CDR1 SEHNR, CDR2 FQNEAQ (reference sequence). The CDR3 covers 18 residues. The germline V and J ends were trimmed by 5 bases and 0 bases, with 17 bases remaining between them. CDR3 nucleotides: TGTGCCAGCAGCCCCGGACTCCTCTTGTTCTCTGGGGCCAACGTCCTGACTTTC. This encodes CASSPGLLLFSGANVLTF.

J is TRBJ1-1 and V is TRBV18; D gene unclear. From germline, CDR1 is KGHSH and CDR2 LQKENI. The CDR3 extends over 14 amino acids. V was pared by 3 bases and J by 3 bases, with 11 bases between. In nucleotides, the CDR3 is TGTGCCAGCTCACCCGAGGAGGGCCACACTGAAGCTTTCTTT. Amino acid sequence: CASSPEEGHTEAFF.

The V gene is TRBV7-9, the J gene TRBJ2-1, with TRBD2 as a possible D gene (6 bases). V was cut by 3 bases and J by 5 bases, with 14 bases left in between. The CDR3 has 15 residues. Germline lookup yields CDR1 SEHNR and CDR2 FQNEAQ (reference sequence). CDR3 loop: CASSFFRGGNNEQFF. As DNA, the CDR3 is TGTGCCAGCAGCTTCTTCAGAGGCGGGAACAATGAGCAGTTCTTC.

This chain joins TRBV5-1 and TRBJ2-7, with D tentatively TRBD1 (7 bases). The CDR3 is made up of 15 amino acids. The germline gives CDR1 SGHRS, CDR2 YFSETQ. V was trimmed by 0 bases and J by 6 bases, leaving 16 bases between them. The CDR3 DNA follows: TGCGCCAGCAGCTTGGACAGGGGAGGAGTGGGCGAGCAGTACGTC. Translation: CASSLDRGGVGEQYV.

The V gene is TRBV10-3, the J gene TRBJ1-5; D remains unclear. V was pared by 3 bases and J by 6 bases, with 12 bases between. There are 14 residues in the CDR3. CDR1 is ENHRY and CDR2 is SYGVKD in the germline V gene. DNA for the CDR3: TGTGCCATCAGTGAAAGGAGGGTAGGTCAGCCCCAGCATTTT. Protein sequence: CAISERRVGQPQHF.

This clone was seen a handful of times. V is TRBV28 and J is TRBJ2-1; 8 bases match TRBD2. V dropped 8 bases and J dropped 3; count of bases not matched to a gene: 15. Germline CDR1 is MDHEN and CDR2 is SYDVKM. The CDR3 contains 17 residues. The CDR3 region has the DNA TGTGCCAGCGGAGGGGCGGGAGGCTTTGTGGGCTACAATGAGCAGTTCTTC. This gives the protein CASGGAGGFVGYNEQFF.

The chain is built from TRBV9 and TRBJ2-1; D is ambiguous. This CDR3 spans 14 amino acids. The V end lost 3 bases, the J end lost 5 bases, and 12 bases lay between the germline ends. Germline V gene lookup returns CDR1 SGDLS and CDR2 YYNGEE. Here the CDR3 reads CASSGPARNNEQFF. The CDR3 DNA reads as TGTGCCAGCAGCGGCCCCGCTAGGAACAATGAGCAGTTCTTC.

The chain couples TRBV18 to TRBJ2-5; TRBD1 matches at 8 bases. The CDR3 has 15 amino acids. Trimming took 3 bases from V and 2 from J; bases not matched to a gene: 5. Germline V gene data show CDR1 as KGHSH and CDR2 as LQKENI. This CDR3 reads CASSPRQGRQETQYF. The CDR3 nucleotides read TGTGCCAGCTCACCGCGACAGGGGAGACAAGAGACCCAGTACTTC. The full variable domain, its missing parts supplied by reference TRBV18 and TRBJ2-5, is NAGVMQNPRHLVRRRGQEARLRCSPMKGHSHVYWYRQLPEEGLKFMVYLQKENIIDESGMPKERFSAEFPKEGPSILRIQQVVRGDSAAYFCASSPRQGRQETQYFGPGTRLLVL.